The rows below give T cell receptor beta chains drawn from one sample of a study of blood T cell repertoires in COVID-19. The protocol was immunoSEQ multiplex PCR, while the TCRdb copy is restricted to in-frame clones and leaves out a portion. The sample shows some 110,000 clones, roughly 80% of them seen only once. Sequencing was done on a sample of peripheral blood. These receptors were taken from a woman aged 80 or older with acute or convalescent COVID-19. The CDR3 runs from the conserved cysteine through the conserved F or W. A D gene is named only where the DNA matches it firmly. Clone size is stated in some rows and not others, as once, few, many or a class when expanded.

TRBJ2-3	NA	15	TRBV7-2	NA	CASSPGGVGTDTQYF	TGTGCCAGCAGCCCCGGAGGGGTGGGCACAGATACGCAGTATTTT
TRBJ1-1	TRBD1	15	TRBV7-9	NA	CASSPEDRGETEAFF	TGTGCCAGCAGCCCAGAGGACAGGGGAGAGACTGAAGCTTTCTTT
TRBJ2-7	NA	13	TRBV7-9	NA	CASTLTGSYEQYF	TGTGCCAGCACCCTTACAGGCTCCTACGAGCAGTACTTC
TRBJ1-4	NA	15	TRBV19	once	CASSIGTKGNEKLFF	TGTGCCAGTAGTATAGGGACTAAGGGAAATGAAAAACTGTTTTTT
TRBJ1-1	NA	14	TRBV7-2	once	CASSLGGGATEAFF	TGTGCCAGCAGCTTAGGGGGTGGGGCCACTGAAGCTTTCTTT
TRBJ2-5	TRBD2	15	TRBV7-9	NA	CASSAGTSGKETQYF	TGTGCCAGCAGCGCCGGGACTAGCGGGAAAGAGACCCAGTACTTC
TRBJ2-7	NA	13	TRBV7-8	NA	CASSFLGAYEQYF	TGTGCCAGCAGCTTTCTCGGGGCCTACGAGCAGTACTTC
TRBJ1-5	NA	14	TRBV28	NA	CASSLVGENQPQHF	TGTGCCAGCAGTTTAGTAGGGGAAAATCAGCCCCAGCATTTT
TRBJ2-5	TRBD2	14	TRBV29-1	NA	CSVATSGVQETQYF	TGCAGCGTTGCCACTAGCGGAGTCCAAGAGACCCAGTACTTC
TRBJ1-1	NA	14	TRBV9	NA	CASSVRGGTTEAFF	TGTGCCAGCAGCGTAAGGGGTGGAACAACTGAAGCTTTCTTT
TRBJ2-7	NA	13	TRBV6-6	NA	CASSYEKAYEQYF	TGTGCCAGCAGTTACGAGAAAGCCTACGAGCAGTACTTC
TRBJ1-1	NA	13	TRBV24-1	NA	CATRSRLNTEAFF	TGTGCCACCCGGTCGCGATTGAACACTGAAGCTTTCTTT
TRBJ2-2	NA	15	TRBV3-1/TRBV3-2	NA	CASSQAGRDTGELFF	TGTGCCAGCAGCCAGGCGGGCAGAGACACCGGGGAGCTGTTTTTT
TRBJ1-1	TRBD1	14	TRBV5-1	once	CASSQQGADTEAFF	TGCGCCAGCAGCCAACAGGGGGCGGACACTGAAGCTTTCTTT
TRBJ1-5	NA	14	TRBV5-4	NA	CASSSDGINQPQHF	TGTGCCAGCAGCTCCGACGGGATCAATCAGCCCCAGCATTTT
TRBJ1-6	NA	15	TRBV6-1	NA	CASSETPAYNSPLHF	TGTGCCAGCAGTGAAACTCCAGCGTATAATTCACCCCTCCACTTT
TRBJ2-2	TRBD2	17	TRBV7-9	NA	CASSFIIAGDVKGELFF	TGTGCCAGCAGTTTCATAATAGCGGGAGACGTCAAGGGGGAGCTGTTTTTT
TRBJ2-7	NA	16	TRBV28	NA	CASSTSSGSSTYEQYF	TGTGCCAGCAGCACTTCCTCCGGGTCTTCTACCTACGAGCAGTACTTC
TRBJ2-5	NA	15	TRBV2	once	CASSDPVSGVETQYF	TGTGCCAGCAGTGATCCCGTTTCGGGGGTTGAGACCCAGTACTTC
TRBJ1-1	NA	13	TRBV28	NA	CASRRQENTEAFF	TGTGCCAGCCGGCGACAGGAGAACACTGAAGCTTTCTTT
TRBJ2-2	NA	11	TRBV12-3/TRBV12-4	once	CASESTGELFF	TGTGCCAGCGAGAGCACCGGGGAGCTGTTTTTT
TRBJ2-2	NA	16	TRBV7-9	NA	CASSFSLATNTGELFF	TGTGCCAGCAGCTTCTCCCTAGCGACGAACACCGGGGAGCTGTTTTTT
TRBJ1-6	NA	15	TRBV14	NA	CASSPIEGGYSPLHF	TGTGCCAGCAGCCCCATCGAGGGCGGGTATTCACCCCTCCACTTT
TRBJ1-5	NA	16	TRBV21-1	NA	CASSNGGHLSNQPQHF	TGTGCCAGCAGCAATGGGGGACATCTTAGCAATCAGCCCCAGCATTTT